This T cell receptor beta chain was sequenced for a study of cytomegalovirus exposure and HLA in healthy donors. Study conclusions and caveats: The number of N-insertions in an Asian-associated ancestry cluster was reportedly below the approximately 680-donor mean in a later analysis. With high specificity and sensitivity, the classifier reportedly diagnosed cytomegalovirus status.

Comment on this clone: Its antigen is as yet unknown.

A multiplex PCR was run with 60 Vbeta primers and 13 Jbeta primers. TCRdb keeps only in-frame clones here, not all; method: immunoSEQ multiplex PCR. The sample holds about 100,000 clones. This clonotype was obtained from a man aged 50 to 59 in good health and CMV-seronegative. The sample taken for sequencing was PBMCs.

In nucleotides, the CDR3 is TGTGCCACCAGCAGAGATAGACAGGTTACCTCAGATACGCAGTATTTT. As protein: CATSRDRQVTSDTQYF. V usage is TRBV15 and J usage is TRBJ2-3; tentatively, D is TRBD1 (6 bases). The CDR3 runs 16 residues. Germline V CDR1 and CDR2: LNHNV, YYDKDF (reference sequence). Trimming cost V 0 bases and J 4 bases, with 14 bases left between them.